These 24 T cell receptor beta chains were all obtained from the same sample, sequenced in a study of T cell clonality in common variable immunodeficiency. Study results and limitations: Fewer deletions and N-nucleotide insertions were reportedly seen in common variable immunodeficiency TCR beta sequences.

These receptors' targets are unknown. Assay used: immunoSEQ multiplex PCR; TCRdb lists only in-frame clones, some missing. The record shows about 34,000 clones for this sample, with no singletons present. Specimen: peripheral blood mononuclear cells. All receptors derive from a human donor with common variable immunodeficiency.

This clone was observed many times. The read is 3 residues too short to cover the CDR3 end, so that end is filled in from the germline J gene. V and J are TRBV5-4 and TRBJ2-7; 10 bases align to TRBD2. Per germline, CDR1 SGHNT and CDR2 YYREEE (reference sequence). The V segment lost 4 bases and the J segment 3 bases; nucleotides outside the gene matches: 4. This CDR3 region has 14 residues. The CDR3 DNA, read in part, is TGTGCCAGCAGCCCTAGCGGGAGAGGCTACGAG. It specifies CASSPSGRGYE. In full, the CDR3 reads CASSPSGRGYEQYF.

This clone was picked up a small number of times. The chain's CDR3 is CASSLGQGDGNQPQHF. CDR3 bases read: TGCGCCAGCAGCTTGGGACAGGGCGACGGCAATCAGCCC. The chain combines TRBV5-1 with TRBJ1-5, with 7 bases lining up with TRBD1. The CDR3 goes on 3 residues after the read ends, and that part is filled in from the germline J gene. The V gene's germline CDR1 is SGHRS and CDR2 YFSETQ. V was clipped by 0 bases and J by 2 bases; unmatched bases: 5. CDR3 length equals 16 residues. Combining the CDR3 with reference TRBV5-1 and TRBJ1-5 gives the whole variable domain KAGVTQTPRYLIKTRGQQVTLSCSPISGHRSVSWYQQTPGQGLQFLFEYFSETQRNKGNFPGRFSGRQFSNSRSEMNVSTLELGDSALYLCASSLGQGDGNQPQHFGDGTRLSIL.

This clone was recorded many times. Read data end 3 residues before the CDR3 end; the end is taken from the germline J gene. The chain recombines TRBV28 with TRBJ1-5; TRBD1 matches 9 bases. CDR1 is MDHEN and CDR2 is SYDVKM in the germline V gene. V shed 5 bases and J 7 bases; nucleotides not matched to a gene: 9. The CDR3 runs 15 residues. CDR3 loop: CASSPITGGEQPQHF. The CDR3 bases that were read are TGTGCCAGCAGTCCCATAACAGGGGGCGAACAGCCC.

In regard to this clone: The CDR3 end lies 3 residues beyond the end of the read and is filled in from the germline J gene. The chain is built from TRBV6-1 and TRBJ2-3; D gene uncertain. The CDR3 length is 14 residues. Germline CDR1 is MNHNS and CDR2 is SASEGT. V lost 0 bases and J 0 bases, leaving 4 bases between the germline ends. The CDR3 is CASSEARSTDTQYF. The sequenced part of the CDR3 DNA is TGTGCCAGCAGTGAAGCGCGGAGCACAGATACG.

This clone showed up many times. Sequencing ends 3 residues short of the CDR3 end; the germline J gene provides the rest. This chain links TRBV6-2 or TRBV6-3 with TRBJ2-2; TRBD1 aligns across 8 bases. Trimming removed 7 bases from V and 5 bases from J; junction bases left unmatched: 9. This CDR3 contains 15 residues. Germline-derived CDR1 and CDR2 are MNHEY and SVGEGT. The CDR3 bases that were read are TGTGCCAGCACCGAGTACAGGGGGAGGACCGGGGAG. As protein: CASTEYRGRTGE. The whole CDR3 reads CASTEYRGRTGELFF.

This clone has ten or more counts. Sequencing ends 3 residues short of the CDR3 end; the germline J gene provides the rest. The rearrangement uses TRBV5-1 and TRBJ2-2; maybe TRBD2 (6 bases). The CDR3 runs to 14 residues. With 6 bases removed from V and 3 bases from J, the gap between germline ends came to 12 bases. Germline V gene lookup returns CDR1 SGHRS and CDR2 YFSETQ. The covered CDR3 bases are TGCGCCAGCATTACTAGCCCCGACACCGGGGAG. It yields the protein CASITSPDTGE. In full, the CDR3 reads CASITSPDTGELFF.

Concerning this clone itself: Sequencing ends 3 residues short of the CDR3 end; the germline J gene provides the rest. V is TRBV7-6 and J is TRBJ1-2; TRBD1 matches at 7 bases. Germline-derived CDR1 and CDR2 are SGHVS and FNYEAQ. The length of the CDR3 is 16 residues. V lost 1 base and J lost 3; bases outside the gene matches: 8. The part of the CDR3 DNA that was read is TGTGCCAGCAGCTTAGACTCGGCCAGGGGGGACTATGGC. As protein: CASSLDSARGDYG. The entire CDR3 sequence reads CASSLDSARGDYGYTF.

As regards this clone: Read coverage stops 3 residues before the CDR3 terminus; the germline J gene supplies the remainder. The chain carries TRBV7-3 and TRBJ2-2; 12 bases line up with TRBD2. CDR1 SGHTA and CDR2 FQGTGA come from the germline V gene. This CDR3 has 18 residues. V shed 4 bases and J 3 bases; nucleotides not matched to a gene: 9. The part of the CDR3 DNA that was read is TGTGCCAGCAGCTCCCAGGGTTGGACTAGCGGGGACACCGGGGAG. It yields the protein CASSSQGWTSGDTGE. The full CDR3 sequence reads CASSSQGWTSGDTGELFF.

At least ten counts were recorded for this clone. The CDR3 end is not reached by the read, which stops 3 residues before it; the germline J gene fills it in. This chain joins TRBV11-2 and TRBJ1-1; maybe TRBD1 (5 bases). The CDR3 loop spans 13 amino acids. Trimming cost V 5 bases and J 3 bases, with 10 bases left between them. The V gene's germline CDR1 is SGHAT and CDR2 FQNNGV. The CDR3 is CASSPWGDTEAFF. CDR3 DNA (partial): TGTGCCAGCAGCCCCTGGGGGGACACTGAA.

The sample holds many counts of this clone. The read ends 3 residues before the CDR3 terminus; that terminus is restored from the germline J gene. This sequence joins TRBV20-1 and TRBJ2-2; D may be TRBD1 (6 bases). The CDR3 is 17 amino acids. The V end lost 2 bases, the J end lost 4 bases, and 20 bases lay between the germline ends. Germline V gene data show CDR1 as DFQATT and CDR2 as SNEGSKA (reference sequence). The CDR3 sequence: CSARPYRDTKITGELFF. CDR3 bases read: TGCAGTGCTAGACCCTACCGGGACACCAAGATCACCGGGGAG.

This clone was counted at least ten times. The read falls 3 residues short of the CDR3 end, and the missing part is taken from the germline J gene. The chain combines TRBV19 with TRBJ2-2, with D maybe TRBD1 (6 bases). Trimming shortened V by 8 bases and J by 7 bases, and 17 bases separated the two germline ends. The CDR3 has 14 residues. Germline assignment: CDR1 LNHDA and CDR2 SQIVND (reference sequence). The DNA read from the CDR3 is TGTGCCAGTTCTCGGACAGTGAATATCGGGGAG. As protein: CASSRTVNIGE. The whole CDR3 sequence is CASSRTVNIGELFF.

This clone was counted between two and nine times. Sequencing ends 3 residues short of the CDR3 end; the germline J gene provides the rest. The chain is built from TRBV19 and TRBJ1-1, with TRBD1 matching 7 bases. The CDR3 has 14 residues. V was pared by 10 bases and J by 1 base, with 9 bases of the junction left unmatched. Per the germline V gene, CDR1 is LNHDA and CDR2 is SQIVND (reference sequence). The CDR3 region is CATGQAAGNTEAFF. The sequenced part of the CDR3 DNA is TGTGCCACCGGACAGGCGGCGGGGAACACTGAA.

This clone was seen more than once but under ten times. Incomplete CDR3 DNA: TGTGCCAGCAGCCCCTCTAGGGGGGAG. This encodes CASSPSRGE. The whole CDR3 protein reads CASSPSRGELFF. The chain joins TRBV7-9 to TRBJ2-2; D gene ambiguous. The read gets to within 3 residues of the CDR3 end, and the germline J gene fills in the rest. The CDR3 consists of 12 residues. Trimming pared 5 bases from V and 8 bases from J, leaving 9 bases between. Germline CDR1 and CDR2: SEHNR and FQNEAQ (reference sequence). Supplemented by reference TRBV7-9 and TRBJ2-2, the full variable domain reads DTGVSQNPRHKITKRGQNVTFRCDPISEHNRLYWYRQTLGQGPEFLTYFQNEAQLEKSRLLSDRFSAERPKGSFSTLEIQRTEQGDSAMYLCASSPSRGELFFGEGSRLTVL.

This clone was detected a few times. The sequenced fragment ends 3 residues before the CDR3 boundary, so the rest is inferred from the germline J gene. The genes are TRBV7-2 and TRBJ1-2; D is possibly TRBD1 (5 bases). The CDR3 runs to 13 residues. The V end was cut by 0 bases, the J end by 7 bases, with 9 bases between. The germline gives CDR1 SGHTA, CDR2 FQGNSA. The CDR3 is CASSLAEGLGYTF. The DNA read from the CDR3 is TGTGCCAGCAGCTTAGCAGAGGGGCTTGGC.

With regard to this clone: The DNA ends 3 residues before the CDR3 does, and the rest of the CDR3 is filled in from the germline J gene. The chain is built from TRBV7-9 and TRBJ1-2; D is unresolved. Trimming cost V 7 bases and J 4 bases, with 13 bases left between them. The CDR3 has 13 residues. The germline CDR1 and CDR2 sequences are SEHNR and FQNEAQ (reference sequence). Here the CDR3 reads CASNVAQAYGYTF. CDR3 bases read: TGTGCCAGCAACGTCGCCCAGGCCTATGGC.

As concerns this clone: The read gets to within 3 residues of the CDR3 end, and the germline J gene fills in the rest. The rearrangement joins TRBV20-1 to TRBJ2-7; 8 bases align to TRBD1. Unmatched junction bases numbered 9, after V lost 3 bases and J lost 2 bases. The CDR3 totals 15 residues. Germline CDR1 DFQATT, CDR2 SNEGSKA (reference sequence). Here the CDR3 reads CSASSLTGDPYEQYF. Partial CDR3 DNA: TGCAGTGCTAGTTCCCTGACAGGGGACCCCTACGAG.

This clone was detected many times. The read ends 3 residues before the CDR3 terminus; that terminus is restored from the germline J gene. The chain couples TRBV19 to TRBJ2-1; TRBD2 matches 8 bases. Germline CDR1 is LNHDA and CDR2 is SQIVND (reference sequence). The CDR3 runs 14 residues. V lost 6 bases to trimming and J lost 7 bases; unmatched junction nucleotides: 8. CDR3 DNA, as far as it was read: TGTGCCAGTAGAAAAAGCGGGAGTTATAATGAG. Its translation is CASRKSGSYNE. The whole CDR3 sequence is CASRKSGSYNEQFF.

This clone was seen a handful of times. The CDR3 is cut off 3 residues early in the read; its end comes from the germline J gene. The chain combines TRBV7-9 with TRBJ1-5, with a tentative D call TRBD1 (6 bases). V lost 5 bases and J lost 6, with 11 bases in between. Germline V CDR1 and CDR2: SEHNR, FQNEAQ (reference sequence). The CDR3 runs to 13 residues. The CDR3 reads CASSPAGAQPQHF. The DNA read from the CDR3 is TGTGCCAGCAGCCCGGCGGGGGCTCAGCCC.

As for this clone: Coverage ceases 3 residues before the CDR3 finishes, and the germline J gene fills in the end. The chain links TRBV11-2 to TRBJ2-7; the match to TRBD1 covers 7 bases. This CDR3 has 15 amino acids. The germline V gene has CDR1 SGHAT and CDR2 FQNNGV. V lost 3 bases and J lost 2; bases outside the gene matches: 7. This CDR3 reads CASSLNRGETYEQYF. CDR3 DNA, as far as it was read: TGTGCCAGCAGCTTGAACAGGGGCGAGACCTACGAG.

There are many counts of this clone. The read is 3 residues too short to cover the CDR3 end, so that end is filled in from the germline J gene. The rearrangement joins TRBV5-6 to TRBJ1-5, with D perhaps matching TRBD1 (6 bases). The V end was cut by 0 bases, the J end by 1 base, with 8 bases between. Germline loops: CDR1 SGHDT, CDR2 YYEEEE. This CDR3 comprises 15 residues. The CDR3 sequence is CASSLDRASNQPQHF. CDR3 DNA (partial): TGTGCCAGCAGCTTGGACAGGGCAAGCAATCAGCCC.

This clone was counted only a few times. The read comes to an end 3 residues before the CDR3 does, leaving the germline J gene to fill in the end. This chain joins TRBV7-9 and TRBJ1-5; D call uncertain. The CDR3 runs 13 residues. V was clipped by 2 bases and J by 4 bases, with 6 bases between them. In germline, CDR1 is SEHNR, CDR2 FQNEAQ (reference sequence). CDR3 protein: CASSLTGNQPQHF. The covered CDR3 bases are TGTGCCAGCAGCTTAACCGGGAATCAGCCC.

Regarding this clone: The observed sequence ends 3 residues before the CDR3 terminus, with the missing tail filled in from the germline J gene. The chain has TRBV19 and TRBJ2-3; D is perhaps TRBD2 (6 bases). Germline V CDR1 and CDR2: LNHDA, SQIVND (reference sequence). V shed 1 base and J shed 5 bases, with 16 bases lying between them. There are 16 residues in the CDR3. The CDR3 loop is CASSIGAASVGDTQYF. The part of the CDR3 DNA that was read is TGTGCCAGTAGTATAGGGGCCGCTAGCGTGGGAGATACG.

This clone was recorded many times. The sequenced fragment ends 3 residues before the CDR3 boundary, so the rest is inferred from the germline J gene. This chain joins TRBV7-2 and TRBJ1-2; D gene unclear. The CDR3 sequence is 11 residues long. Between the trimmed V and J ends, which lost 8 bases and 4 bases, there was a span of 8 bases. Germline V lookup: CDR1 SGHTA, CDR2 FQGNSA. The CDR3 DNA, read in part, is TGTGCCAGCTCCCCGTCCTATGGC. It yields the protein CASSPSYG. The whole CDR3 reads CASSPSYGYTF.

This clone showed up just a few times. The CDR3 DNA, read in part, is TGCAGTGCTAGTGTTCATAGAGCGGGTGGGACAGATACG. This gives the protein CSASVHRAGGTDT. In full, the CDR3 reads CSASVHRAGGTDTQYF. The V call is TRBV20-1, the J call TRBJ2-3; a weak D match, TRBD2 (6 bases). The read halts 3 residues ahead of the CDR3 end, with the missing end drawn from the germline J gene. The CDR3 spans 16 residues. CDR1 is DFQATT and CDR2 is SNEGSKA in the germline V gene (reference sequence). V dropped 3 bases and J dropped 3 bases, with 19 bases sitting between them.